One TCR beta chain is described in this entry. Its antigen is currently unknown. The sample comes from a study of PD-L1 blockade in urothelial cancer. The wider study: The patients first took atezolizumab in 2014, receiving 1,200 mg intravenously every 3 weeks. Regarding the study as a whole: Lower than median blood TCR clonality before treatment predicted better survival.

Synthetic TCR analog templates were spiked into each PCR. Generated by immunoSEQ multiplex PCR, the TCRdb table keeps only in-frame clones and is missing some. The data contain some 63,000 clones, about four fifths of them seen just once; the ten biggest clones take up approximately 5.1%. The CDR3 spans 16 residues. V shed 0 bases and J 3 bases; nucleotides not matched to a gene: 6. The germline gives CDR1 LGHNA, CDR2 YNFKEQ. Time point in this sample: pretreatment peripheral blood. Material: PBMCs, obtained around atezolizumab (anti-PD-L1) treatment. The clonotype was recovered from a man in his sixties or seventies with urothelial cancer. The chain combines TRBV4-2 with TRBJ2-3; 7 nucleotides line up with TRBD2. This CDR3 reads CASSQDRLAVTDTQYF. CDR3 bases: TGTGCCAGCAGCCAAGATAGGCTAGCGGTGACAGATACGCAGTATTTT.